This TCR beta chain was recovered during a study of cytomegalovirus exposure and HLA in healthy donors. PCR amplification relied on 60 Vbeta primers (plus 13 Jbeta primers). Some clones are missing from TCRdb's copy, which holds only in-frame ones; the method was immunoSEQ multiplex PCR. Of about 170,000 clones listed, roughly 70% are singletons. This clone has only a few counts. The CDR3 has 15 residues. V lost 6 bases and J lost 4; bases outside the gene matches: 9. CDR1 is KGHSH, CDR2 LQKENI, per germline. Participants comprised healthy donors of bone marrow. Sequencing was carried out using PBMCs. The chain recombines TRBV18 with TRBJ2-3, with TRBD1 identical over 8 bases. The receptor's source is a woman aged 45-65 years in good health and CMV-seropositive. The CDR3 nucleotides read TGTGCCAGCTCGTCGGACAGGGTAAATCCAGATACGCAGTATTTT. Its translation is CASSSDRVNPDTQYF.